This T cell receptor beta chain stems from a study of blood T cells in healthy people across ages. Looking at the study overall: Template-switching capture recovered about one barcoded beta molecule per two T cells. The study, taken as a whole, reports: Unsorted PBMC material precluded a definitive naive versus antigen-experienced comparison.

The table lists this clonotype with a few counts. The target antigen is unknown. Donors ranged from 6 to 90 years old and were healthy Caucasians in Russia. In germline, CDR1 is MNHNY, CDR2 SVGAGI (reference sequence). V lost 7 bases to trimming and J lost 3 bases, with 13 bases between them. CDR3 size: 13 residues. Sample-barcoded 5' priming and a J-beta primer mix drove a second PCR of about 7 to 12 cycles. TCRdb processed the 5' RACE reads anew with MiXCR; each CDR3 protein has one entry. Of about 1 million distinct CDR3 sequences in the sample, 40% to 55% were seen once. This rearrangement joins TRBV6-6 to TRBJ2-7; perhaps TRBD2 as D (6 bases). Sequencing was performed on blood. The sequence was collected from a woman aged 55-69 years in good health. The CDR3 coding sequence is TGTGCCAGCACCGGGACGGACTACTACGAGCAGTACTTC. This sequence encodes CASTGTDYYEQYF.